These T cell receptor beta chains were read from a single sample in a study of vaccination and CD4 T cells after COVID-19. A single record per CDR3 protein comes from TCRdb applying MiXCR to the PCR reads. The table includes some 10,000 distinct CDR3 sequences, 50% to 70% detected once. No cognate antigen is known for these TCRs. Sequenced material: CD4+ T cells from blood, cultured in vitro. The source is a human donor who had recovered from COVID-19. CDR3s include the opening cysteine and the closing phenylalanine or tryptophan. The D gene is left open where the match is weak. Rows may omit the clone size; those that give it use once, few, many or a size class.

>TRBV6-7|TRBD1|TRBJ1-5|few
CASRRGQGCSNQPQHF
TGTGCCAGCAGAAGAGGACAGGGTTGTAGCAATCAGCCCCAGCATTTT
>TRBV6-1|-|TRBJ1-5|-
CASSELLNQPQHF
TGTGCCAGCAGTGAACTGCTCAATCAGCCCCAGCATTTT
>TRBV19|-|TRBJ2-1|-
CASSMDYNEQFF
TGTGCCAGTAGTATGGACTACAATGAGCAGTTCTTC
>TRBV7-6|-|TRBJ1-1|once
CASSLGTGLNTEAFF
TGTGCCAGCAGCTTAGGGACGGGACTGAACACTGAAGCTTTCTTT
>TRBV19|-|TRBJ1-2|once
CASMWGTGGYGYTF
TGTGCCAGTATGTGGGGCACCGGGGGCTATGGCTACACCTTC
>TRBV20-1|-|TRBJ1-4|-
CSARGADHTTNEKLFF
TGCAGTGCTAGGGGCGCGGACCACACAACTAATGAAAAACTGTTTTTT
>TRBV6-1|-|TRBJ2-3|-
CASTFTDTQYF
TGTGCCAGCACCTTTACAGATACGCAGTATTTT
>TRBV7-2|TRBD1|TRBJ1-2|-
CASSLSRGTGANYGYTF
TGTGCCAGCAGCTTATCCCGAGGGACAGGGGCTAACTATGGCTACACCTTC
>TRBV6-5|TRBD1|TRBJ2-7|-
CASSSRDREVHEQYF
TGTGCCAGCAGTTCCCGGGACAGGGAGGTCCACGAGCAGTACTTC
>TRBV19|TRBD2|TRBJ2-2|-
CASSIAGGRYYTGELFF
TGTGCCAGTAGTATTGCGGGGGGGCGCTACTACACCGGGGAGCTGTTTTTT
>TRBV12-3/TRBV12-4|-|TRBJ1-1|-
CASSDFMNTEAFF
TGTGCCAGCAGTGACTTCATGAACACTGAAGCTTTCTTT
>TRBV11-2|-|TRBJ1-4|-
CASSLARALGGHGRGKLFF
TGTGCCAGCAGCTTAGCCCGAGCCCTAGGCGGGCACGGCCGGGGAAAACTGTTTTTT
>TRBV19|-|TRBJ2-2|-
CASISQLWYTGELFF
TGTGCCAGTATATCACAGCTTTGGTACACCGGGGAGCTGTTTTTT
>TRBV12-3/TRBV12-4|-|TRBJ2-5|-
CASSLGQKETQYF
TGTGCCAGCAGTTTAGGACAGAAAGAGACCCAGTACTTC
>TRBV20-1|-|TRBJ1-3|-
CSAPSSGNTIYF
TGCAGTGCCCCGAGCTCTGGAAACACCATATATTTT
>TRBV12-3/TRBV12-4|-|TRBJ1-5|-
CASSWGGQPQHF
TGTGCCAGCAGTTGGGGAGGACAGCCCCAGCATTTT
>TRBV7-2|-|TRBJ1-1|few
CASSLWVAEAFF
TGTGCCAGCAGCTTATGGGTTGCTGAAGCTTTCTTT
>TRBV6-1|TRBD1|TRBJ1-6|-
CASRQGQLNSPLHF
TGTGCCAGCAGACAGGGACAGTTAAATTCACCCCTCCACTTT
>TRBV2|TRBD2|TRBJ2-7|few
CASRGGLAPTYEQYF
TGTGCCAGCAGGGGGGGACTAGCGCCAACCTACGAGCAGTACTTC
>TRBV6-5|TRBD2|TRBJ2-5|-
CASSYSAGGWETQYF
TGTGCCAGCAGTTATTCAGCGGGGGGGTGGGAGACCCAGTACTTC
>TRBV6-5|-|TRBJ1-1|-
CASSYWVAGRNTEAFF
TGTGCCAGCAGTTACTGGGTCGCAGGGAGGAACACTGAAGCTTTCTTT